This T cell receptor (beta chain) was sequenced during a study of CD8+ T cells in alopecia areata. Both peripheral blood and punch biopsies of lesional scalp skin were obtained from patients who had alopecia areata. RNA extraction and reverse transcription yielded cDNA as sequencing template. Clones were read by immunoSEQ multiplex PCR, and TCRdb kept only the in-frame ones, dropping some. Altogether hundreds of thousands of clones are present, 65% to 70% being singletons, with the ten largest covering around 1.2%. Trimming removed 4 bases from V and 0 bases from J; junction bases left unmatched: 6. CDR1 is GTSNPN, CDR2 SVGIG, per germline (reference sequence). The CDR3 covers 16 residues. This clone occurred a few times.

The material sequenced was CD4+ T cells sorted from blood, taken at week 0. The receptor was isolated from a human donor with alopecia areata. The V gene is TRBV30, the J gene TRBJ2-6; TRBD1 agrees at 7 bases. CDR3 loop: CAWKRGQRSGANVLTF. CDR3 DNA sequence: TGTGCCTGGAAGAGGGGGCAACGCTCTGGGGCCAACGTCCTGACTTTC.